This T cell receptor beta chain was identified during a study of lung T cells in sarcoidosis with Löfgren's syndrome. Study conclusions and caveats: The most expanded V genes in Löfgren's patients were reportedly TRAV12-1 and TRBV2. Shared TRAV12-1 and TRBV2 CDR3 motifs across Löfgren's syndrome patients reportedly suggested public CD4+ TCRs. In alpha-beta pairs, TRAV12-1 favored TRBV2, and their CDR3s were homologous.

A remark on this clonotype: Its antigen is not identified. A read error is possible here, since a much larger clone lies one base away.

Germline-derived CDR1 and CDR2 are SGHVS and FQNEAQ. This CDR3 contains 12 residues. TCRdb reprocessed the reads via MiXCR and lists one record per CDR3 protein. Among 50,000 to 65,000 distinct CDR3 sequences listed, roughly 20% were seen once. The chain couples TRBV7-8 to TRBJ2-2; unclear D gene. The sequenced sample was CD4+ T cells from PBMCs. The receptor was derived from a human donor with sarcoidosis (Löfgren's syndrome or another form), or a control subject (not recorded which). As DNA, the CDR3 is TGTGTCAGCAGCTTTGGGTCCGGGGAGCTGTTTTTT. Translated, it gives CVSSFGSGELFF.